This T cell receptor beta chain was recovered during a study of cytomegalovirus exposure and HLA in healthy donors. Study-wide context: The 550 to 800 first-cohort repertoires and the 130 or so validation repertoires shared the same platform, a later analysis reported. General observations from the study: The study put 150 or so TCR beta chains on its list as cytomegalovirus-associated. TCR sequences were mostly rare, though some public TCRs occurred in many donors. Among the CMV-associated chains, three were confirmed in vitro as specific for CMV antigens.

Remarks on this clone: The antigen remains unidentified.

The CDR3 covers 15 residues. The V and J ends lost 5 bases and 2 bases, in that order; junction bases with no gene match: 4. Germline CDR1 SEHNR, CDR2 FQNEAQ (reference sequence). Clones were read by immunoSEQ multiplex PCR, and TCRdb kept only the in-frame ones, dropping some. The sample consists of 130,000 to 150,000 clones, just under 90% of them appearing once. Input material: PBMCs. This sequence joins TRBV7-9 and TRBJ2-1; TRBD2 matches at 9 bases. This clonotype originated in a woman in her 30s in good health and CMV-seropositive. CDR3 nucleotide sequence: TGTGCCAGCAGCCCCGCTAGCGGGGCCTACAATGAGCAGTTCTTC. This encodes CASSPASGAYNEQFF.